These 27 T cell receptor beta chains came from one sample sequenced in a study of STAT5B mutations in CD4+ large granular lymphocyte leukemia. Sequencing used immunoSEQ multiplex PCR; TCRdb keeps in-frame clones, though not all of them. The sample records about 31,000 clones, roughly nine tenths being singletons. Sequenced sample: CD4+ T cells from blood buffy coats. Source of these receptors: a human donor in good health.

The chain is built from TRBV10-3 and TRBJ2-3; 7 bases align to TRBD1. The CDR3 runs to 14 residues. The germline V gene encodes CDR1 ENHRY and CDR2 SYGVKD. The V gene end was trimmed by 7 bases and the J gene end by 4 bases; junction bases not matched to a gene: 8. DNA of the CDR3: TGTGCCATCACCCTAGGACAGGCAGCAGATACGCAGTATTTT. This gives the protein CAITLGQAADTQYF.

The chain links TRBV7-9 to TRBJ1-1; the D is unclear. Trimming stripped 7 bases from V and 3 bases from J, with 6 bases between. The CDR3 covers 11 residues. CDR1 is SEHNR, CDR2 FQNEAQ, per germline (reference sequence). The CDR3 is CASTSYTEAFF. The CDR3 region has the DNA TGTGCCAGCACCTCCTACACTGAAGCTTTCTTT. The complete variable domain, with remaining parts taken from reference TRBV7-9 and TRBJ1-1, reads DTGVSQNPRHKITKRGQNVTFRCDPISEHNRLYWYRQTLGQGPEFLTYFQNEAQLEKSRLLSDRFSAERPKGSFSTLEIQRTEQGDSAMYLCASTSYTEAFFGQGTRLTVV.

The chain uses TRBV27 and TRBJ2-1, with D tentatively TRBD1 (6 bases). Trimming took 2 bases from V and 5 from J, leaving 13 bases between them. Looked up from germline, CDR1 is MNHEY and CDR2 is SMNVEV (reference sequence). This CDR3 has 15 amino acids. The CDR3 reads CASSLTGTPNNEQFF. CDR3 coding DNA: TGTGCCAGCAGTTTAACCGGGACACCCAACAATGAGCAGTTCTTC.

The chain recombines TRBV19 with TRBJ2-3; D ambiguous. Germline V gene data show CDR1 as LNHDA and CDR2 as SQIVND (reference sequence). CDR3 size: 16 residues. V lost 3 bases and J lost 0, with 13 bases in between. Here the CDR3 reads CASSIRADISTDTQYF. Here the CDR3 DNA reads TGTGCCAGTAGTATTAGGGCTGATATAAGCACAGATACGCAGTATTTT.

This rearrangement joins TRBV15 to TRBJ2-7, with 10 bases identical to TRBD1. J was trimmed by 1 base and V by 0 bases; bases with no gene match: 0. This CDR3 has 15 residues. Looked up from germline, CDR1 is LNHNV and CDR2 is YYDKDF (reference sequence). The CDR3 nucleotides read TGTGCCACCAGCAGAGAGGGACAGGGGTCCTACGAGCAGTACTTC. The encoded protein is CATSREGQGSYEQYF.

The chain joins TRBV12-5 to TRBJ2-1; no clear D gene. The ends were cut back, 1 base at V and 1 base at J, with 11 bases in the middle. The CDR3 spans 16 residues. The germline CDR1 and CDR2 sequences are LGHNT and FRNRAP. DNA for the CDR3: TGTGCTAGTGGTTTGGAAGCGAGATTATCCTACAATGAGCAGTTCTTC. The encoded protein is CASGLEARLSYNEQFF.

The chain links TRBV7-2 to TRBJ2-1; no definite D call. The CDR3 spans 15 residues. The V and J ends lost 2 bases and 0 bases respectively, with 8 bases between them. Germline V gene lookup returns CDR1 SGHTA and CDR2 FQGNSA. The CDR3 DNA reads TGTGCCAGCAGCTTATTGGCGAACTCCTACAATGAGCAGTTCTTC. It translates to CASSLLANSYNEQFF.

The CDR3 here is CSVQQGARYEQYF. The CDR3 DNA reads TGCAGCGTCCAACAGGGGGCGCGCTACGAGCAGTACTTC. This chain links TRBV29-1 with TRBJ2-7; 9 bases fit TRBD1. Germline assignment: CDR1 SQVTM and CDR2 ANQGSEA. With 6 bases clipped from V and 3 bases from J, the junction kept 6 bases outside the gene matches. The length of the CDR3 is 13 residues.

This chain connects TRBV7-9 to TRBJ2-7; 8 bases are a match to TRBD2. V was pared by 5 bases and J by 3 bases, with 6 bases of the junction left unmatched. CDR3 size: 14 residues. Germline loops: CDR1 SEHNR, CDR2 FQNEAQ (reference sequence). DNA of the CDR3: TGTGCCAGCAGCGAAGGGACTAGGAACTACGAGCAGTACTTC. Amino acids: CASSEGTRNYEQYF.

This clone was picked up one time. CDR3 nucleotide sequence: TGTGCCAGCAGCTACCTAGCGGGGGTTCAGTCATATTTT. Protein sequence: CASSYLAGVQSYF. This chain joins TRBV13 and TRBJ2-3, with TRBD2 matching over 10 bases. This CDR3 comprises 13 residues. CDR1 and CDR2 (germline): PRHDT, FYEKMQ (reference sequence). V trimming: 4 bases; J trimming: 15 bases; junction bases outside the gene matches: 10.

This rearrangement joins TRBV7-6 to TRBJ2-5; D may be TRBD1 (6 bases). Trimming stripped 1 base from V and 4 bases from J, with 10 bases between. Germline V CDR1 and CDR2: SGHVS, FNYEAQ. The CDR3 runs 14 residues. CDR3 protein: CASSLGGRIETQYF. The DNA for the CDR3 is TGTGCCAGCAGCTTAGGGGGGCGGATAGAGACCCAGTACTTC.

A single count supports this clone. The rearrangement uses TRBV7-9 and TRBJ1-5, with D uncertain. CDR3 size: 12 residues. The V and J ends lost 2 bases and 6 bases respectively, with 5 bases between them. Germline lookup yields CDR1 SEHNR and CDR2 FQNEAQ (reference sequence). Written as DNA, the CDR3 is TGTGCCAGCAGCTTAAGTAGTCAGCCCCAGCATTTT. It yields the protein CASSLSSQPQHF.

The chain is built from TRBV19 and TRBJ2-2; 7 positions match TRBD2. The CDR3 has 15 amino acids. In germline, CDR1 is LNHDA, CDR2 SQIVND (reference sequence). The V segment lost 3 bases and the J segment 6 bases; nucleotides outside the gene matches: 7. The CDR3 loop reads CASSMLAGEAGELFF. In DNA, the CDR3 is TGTGCCAGTAGTATGCTCGCGGGAGAGGCCGGGGAGCTGTTTTTT.

The V and J genes are TRBV7-2 and TRBJ1-5; D remains unclear. Germline-derived CDR1 and CDR2 are SGHTA and FQGNSA. V was shortened by 1 base and J by 4 bases, with 5 bases between the two germline ends. The CDR3 loop spans 13 amino acids. The DNA of the CDR3 is TGTGCCAGCAGCTTAGATTGGAATCAGCCCCAGCATTTT. Translated: CASSLDWNQPQHF. Full variable domain (outside the CDR3, taken from reference TRBV7-2 and TRBJ1-5): GAGVSQSPSNKVTEKGKDVELRCDPISGHTALYWYRQSLGQGLEFLIYFQGNSAPDKSGLPSDRFSAERTGGSVSTLTIQRTQQEDSAVYLCASSLDWNQPQHFGDGTRLSIL.

V is TRBV29-1 and J is TRBJ1-1; D might be TRBD1 (5 bases). Trimming took off 1 base at V and 4 bases at J, with 13 bases between the two ends. CDR1 and CDR2 (germline): SQVTM, ANQGSEA. This CDR3 is built from 14 residues. CDR3 coding DNA: TGCAGCGTTGAAGGGGGGGGATCCGGCACTGAAGCTTTCTTT. It yields the protein CSVEGGGSGTEAFF.

This chain joins TRBV29-1 and TRBJ1-2, with 9 bases matching TRBD1. CDR1 is SQVTM, CDR2 ANQGSEA, per germline. The CDR3 is 12 amino acids. Trimming removed 4 bases from V and 8 bases from J; junction bases left unmatched: 5. The CDR3 sequence: CSVGQGEGGYTF. For the CDR3, the DNA is TGCAGCGTTGGACAGGGGGAGGGGGGCTACACCTTC. Filled out from reference TRBV29-1 and TRBJ1-2, the complete variable domain reads SAVISQKPSRDICQRGTSLTIQCQVDSQVTMMFWYRQQPGQSLTLIATANQGSEATYESGFVIDKFPISRPNLTFSTLTVSNMSPEDSSIYLCSVGQGEGGYTFGSGTRLTVV.

The chain carries TRBV7-2 and TRBJ1-1, with TRBD1 as a possible D gene (5 bases). Deletions cut 1 base from V and 10 bases from J, with 16 bases between. Germline loops: CDR1 SGHTA, CDR2 FQGNSA. The CDR3 extends over 14 amino acids. As DNA, the CDR3 is TGTGCCAGCAGCTTAGGAAGTCGGGGGTCGGTAGCTTTCTTT. It encodes CASSLGSRGSVAFF.

This clone has just one count. The chain recombines TRBV4-2 with TRBJ2-2; D might be TRBD2 (5 bases). The CDR3 totals 14 residues. V dropped 0 bases and J dropped 5 bases, with 7 bases sitting between them. Looked up from germline, CDR1 is LGHNA and CDR2 is YNFKEQ. The CDR3 bases are TGTGCCAGCAGCCAAGAGTCGGGAACCGGGGAGCTGTTTTTT. As protein: CASSQESGTGELFF.

The chain combines TRBV5-1 with TRBJ2-7; D is perhaps TRBD1 (5 bases). Germline V gene sequence: CDR1 SGHRS, CDR2 YFSETQ. V was cut by 0 bases and J by 0 bases, with 16 bases left in between. This CDR3 is 17 amino acids long. The CDR3 DNA follows: TGCGCCAGCAGCTTGGCTTTGGCAGGGTTCAACTCCTACGAGCAGTACTTC. Its protein product is CASSLALAGFNSYEQYF.

This clone was observed a few times. This chain connects TRBV7-9 to TRBJ1-2, with TRBD1 identical over 8 bases. The CDR3 has 15 residues. V was clipped by 5 bases and J by 4 bases; unmatched bases: 9. Looked up from germline, CDR1 is SEHNR and CDR2 is FQNEAQ (reference sequence). In DNA form, the CDR3 reads TGTGCCAGCAGCCCCCATGGACAGGGCACCTATGGCTACACCTTC. Translating gives CASSPHGQGTYGYTF.

The chain has TRBV10-3 and TRBJ2-3; 9 positions match TRBD1. The CDR3 runs 14 residues. Trimming removed 6 bases from V and 5 bases from J; junction bases left unmatched: 6. Per germline, CDR1 ENHRY and CDR2 SYGVKD. DNA for the CDR3: TGTGCCATCAGCGCTGGGACAGGGAAAGATACGCAGTATTTT. It specifies CAISAGTGKDTQYF.

The CDR3 coding sequence is TGTGCCAGCAGCTTAAGAGGGGGACAGGGGTTAGAAGGGAACACTGAAGCTTTCTTT. It codes for CASSLRGGQGLEGNTEAFF. The rearrangement links TRBV7-3 to TRBJ1-1; 10 bases are a match to TRBD1. The junction had 12 bases not matched to a gene; V was cut back by 1 base and J by 1 base. Looked up from germline, CDR1 is SGHTA and CDR2 is FQGTGA. The CDR3 is 19 amino acids.

The rearrangement links TRBV6-1 to TRBJ2-3; 7 bases fit TRBD2. The V gene end was trimmed by 2 bases and the J gene end by 3 bases; junction bases not matched to a gene: 5. The germline V gene has CDR1 MNHNS and CDR2 SASEGT. CDR3 size: 15 residues. DNA of the CDR3: TGTGCCAGCAGTGAACGTCCGGGGGGAACAGATACGCAGTATTTT. Translated: CASSERPGGTDTQYF.

This rearrangement joins TRBV7-6 to TRBJ1-3, with no clear D. CDR1 is SGHVS and CDR2 is FNYEAQ in the germline V gene. V lost 3 bases, J lost 2 bases, and 8 bases lay in between. The CDR3 spans 14 residues. The CDR3 DNA follows: TGTGCCAGCAGCTTGACCGGGACTGGAAACACCATATATTTT. This gives the protein CASSLTGTGNTIYF. Looking up the rest from reference TRBV7-6 and TRBJ1-3 gives the full variable domain: GAGVSQSPRYKVTKRGQDVALRCDPISGHVSLYWYRQALGQGPEFLTYFNYEAQQDKSGLPNDRFSAERPEGSISTLTIQRTEQRDSAMYRCASSLTGTGNTIYFGEGSWLTVV.

The sample holds a few counts of this clone. The rearrangement uses TRBV28 and TRBJ2-7, with 12 nucleotides matching TRBD1. CDR3 size: 13 residues. After removal of 7 bases from V and 5 bases from J, the junction contained 3 bases not matched to a gene. Germline CDR1 and CDR2: MDHEN and SYDVKM. The CDR3 sequence is CASIRDRGHEQYF. The CDR3 coding sequence is TGTGCCAGCATCCGGGACAGGGGGCACGAGCAGTACTTC.

Details on this clone: This sample includes further DNA sequences coding for the same CDR3. The chain joins TRBV19 to TRBJ2-1, with no clear D. In germline, CDR1 is LNHDA, CDR2 SQIVND (reference sequence). The CDR3 is 12 amino acids. V shed 3 bases and J shed 10 bases, with 10 bases lying between them. This CDR3 reads CASSISGREQFF. CDR3 nucleotides: TGTGCCAGTAGTATTTCCGGGCGGGAGCAGTTCTTC.

This chain connects TRBV15 to TRBJ2-1; 8 nucleotides match TRBD2. Trimming removed 3 bases from V and 5 bases from J; junction bases left unmatched: 12. The CDR3 has 17 amino acids. Germline assignment: CDR1 LNHNV and CDR2 YYDKDF (reference sequence). This CDR3 reads CATSSNKRGSGHNEQFF. The CDR3 region has the DNA TGTGCCACCAGCAGTAATAAGCGGGGGAGCGGCCACAATGAGCAGTTCTTC.